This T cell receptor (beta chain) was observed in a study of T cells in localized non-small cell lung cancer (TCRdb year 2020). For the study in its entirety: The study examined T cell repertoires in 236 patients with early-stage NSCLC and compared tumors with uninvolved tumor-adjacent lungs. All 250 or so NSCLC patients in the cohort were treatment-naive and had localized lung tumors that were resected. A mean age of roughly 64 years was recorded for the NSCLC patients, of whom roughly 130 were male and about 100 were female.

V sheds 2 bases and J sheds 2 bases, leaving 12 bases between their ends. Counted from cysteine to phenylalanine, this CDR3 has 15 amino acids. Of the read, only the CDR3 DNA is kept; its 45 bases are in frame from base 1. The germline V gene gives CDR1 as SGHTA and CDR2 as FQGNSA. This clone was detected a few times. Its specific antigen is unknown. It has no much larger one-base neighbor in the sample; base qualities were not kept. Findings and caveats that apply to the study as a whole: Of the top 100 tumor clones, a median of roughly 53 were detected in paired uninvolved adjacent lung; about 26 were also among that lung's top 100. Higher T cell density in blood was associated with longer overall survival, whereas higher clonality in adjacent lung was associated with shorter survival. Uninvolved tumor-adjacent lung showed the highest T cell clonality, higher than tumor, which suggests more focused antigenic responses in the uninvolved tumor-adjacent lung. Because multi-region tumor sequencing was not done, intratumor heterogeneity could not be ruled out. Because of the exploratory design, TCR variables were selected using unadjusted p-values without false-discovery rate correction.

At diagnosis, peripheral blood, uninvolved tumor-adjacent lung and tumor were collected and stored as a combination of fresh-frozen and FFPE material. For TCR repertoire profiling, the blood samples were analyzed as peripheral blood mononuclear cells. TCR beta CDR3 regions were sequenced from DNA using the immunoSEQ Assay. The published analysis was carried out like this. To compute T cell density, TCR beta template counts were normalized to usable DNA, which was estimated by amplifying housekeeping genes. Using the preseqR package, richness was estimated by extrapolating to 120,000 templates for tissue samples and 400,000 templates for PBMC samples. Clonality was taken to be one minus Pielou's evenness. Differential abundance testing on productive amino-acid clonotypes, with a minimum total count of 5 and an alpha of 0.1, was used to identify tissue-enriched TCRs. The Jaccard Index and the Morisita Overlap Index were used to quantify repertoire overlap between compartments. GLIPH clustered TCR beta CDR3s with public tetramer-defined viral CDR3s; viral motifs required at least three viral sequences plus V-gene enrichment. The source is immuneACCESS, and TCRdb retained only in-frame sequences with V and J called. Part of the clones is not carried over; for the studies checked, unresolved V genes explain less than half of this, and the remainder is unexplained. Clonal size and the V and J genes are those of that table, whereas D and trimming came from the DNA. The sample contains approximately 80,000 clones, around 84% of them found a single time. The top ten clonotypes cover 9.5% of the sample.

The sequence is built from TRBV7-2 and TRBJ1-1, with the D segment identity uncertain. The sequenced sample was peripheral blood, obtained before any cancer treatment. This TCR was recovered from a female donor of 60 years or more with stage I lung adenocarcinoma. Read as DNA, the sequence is TGTGCCAGCAGCTTAACGGACGGCAGTAACACTGAAGCTTTCTTT. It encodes CASSLTDGSNTEAFF.